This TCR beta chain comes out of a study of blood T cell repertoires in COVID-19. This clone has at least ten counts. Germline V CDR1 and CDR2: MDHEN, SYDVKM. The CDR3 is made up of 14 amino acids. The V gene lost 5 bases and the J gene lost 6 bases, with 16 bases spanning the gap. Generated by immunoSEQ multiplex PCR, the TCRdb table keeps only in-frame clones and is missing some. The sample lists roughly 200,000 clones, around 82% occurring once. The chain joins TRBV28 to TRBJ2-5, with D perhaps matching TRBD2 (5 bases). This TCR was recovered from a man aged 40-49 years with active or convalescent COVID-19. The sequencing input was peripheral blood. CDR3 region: CASSIPGEIKTQYF. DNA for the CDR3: TGTGCCAGCAGTATCCCCGGGGAGATTAAGACCCAGTACTTC. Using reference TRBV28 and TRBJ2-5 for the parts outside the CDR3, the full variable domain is DVKVTQSSRYLVKRTGEKVFLECVQDMDHENMFWYRQDPGLGLRLIYFSYDVKMKEKGDIPEGYSVSREKKERFSLILESASTNQTSMYLCASSIPGEIKTQYFGPGTRLLVL.